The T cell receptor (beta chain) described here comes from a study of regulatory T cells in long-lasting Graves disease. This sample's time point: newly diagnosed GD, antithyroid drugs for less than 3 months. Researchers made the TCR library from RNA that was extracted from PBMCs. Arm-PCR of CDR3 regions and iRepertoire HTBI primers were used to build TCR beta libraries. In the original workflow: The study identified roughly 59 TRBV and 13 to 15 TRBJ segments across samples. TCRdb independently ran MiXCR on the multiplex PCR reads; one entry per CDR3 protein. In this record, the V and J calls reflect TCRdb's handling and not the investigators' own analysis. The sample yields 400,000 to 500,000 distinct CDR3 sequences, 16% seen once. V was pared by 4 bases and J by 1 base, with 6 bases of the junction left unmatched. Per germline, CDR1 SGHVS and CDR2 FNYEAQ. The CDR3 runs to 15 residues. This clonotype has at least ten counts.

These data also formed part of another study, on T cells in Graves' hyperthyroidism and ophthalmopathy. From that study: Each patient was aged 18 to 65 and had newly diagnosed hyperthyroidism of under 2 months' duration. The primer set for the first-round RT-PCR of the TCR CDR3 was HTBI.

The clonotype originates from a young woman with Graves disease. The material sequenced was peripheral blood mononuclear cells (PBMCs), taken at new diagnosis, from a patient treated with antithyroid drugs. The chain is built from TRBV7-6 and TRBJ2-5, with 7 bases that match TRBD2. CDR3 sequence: CASSSEAGPQETQYF. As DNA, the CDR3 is TGTGCCAGCAGCTCAGAAGCGGGACCCCAAGAGACCCAGTACTTC. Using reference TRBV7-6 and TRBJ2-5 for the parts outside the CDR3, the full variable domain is GAGVSQSPRYKVTKRGQDVALRCDPISGHVSLYWYRQALGQGPEFLTYFNYEAQQDKSGLPNDRFSAERPEGSISTLTIQRTEQRDSAMYRCASSSEAGPQETQYFGPGTRLLVL.